One sample yielded the 13 T cell receptor beta chains listed below, sequenced in a study of CXCR3-negative and CXCR3-positive naive CD8 T cells. The method, 5' RACE with UMI labels, was used to prepare the TRB cDNA libraries. TCRdb reprocessed the 5' RACE reads; each CDR3 protein has one entry and no DNA is given. Recorded for this sample: some 48,000 distinct CDR3 sequences. Sequences were obtained from naive CXCR3- CD8+ T cells from blood. As to subset: CD45RO-CCR7+CD27+CD95- naive CD8+ T cells lacking CXCR3 (TNR3-). These receptors all come from a human donor in good health. Some clones in this sample may be carry-over from other donors' samples.

This chain joins TRBV21-1 and TRBJ1-2. TRBV21-1 is described as a pseudogene. The CDR3 length is 14 residues. CDR3 residues: CASSKSLDATGYTF.

The rearrangement uses TRBV6-5 and TRBJ2-1; TCRdb's D gene call, TRBD1, goes unchecked for lack of DNA. The CDR3 is 16 amino acids. From germline, CDR1 is MNHEY and CDR2 SVGAGI. The CDR3: CASSYFPGQGLDEQFF.

V and J are TRBV14 and TRBJ2-2. The CDR3 consists of 13 residues. The germline gives CDR1 SGHDN, CDR2 FVKESK. The CDR3 spells CASSQFDTGELFF. The full variable domain, rest sourced from reference TRBV14 and TRBJ2-2, is EAGVTQFPSHSVIEKGQTVTLRCDPISGHDNLYWYRRVMGKEIKFLLHFVKESKQDESGMPNNRFLAERTGGTYSTLKVQPAELEDSGVYFCASSQFDTGELFFGEGSRLTVL.

The chain combines TRBV12-3 or TRBV12-4 with TRBJ2-4. This CDR3 spans 14 amino acids. The CDR3 sequence is CGSSLRPAQDIQYF.

The chain employs TRBV4-1 and TRBJ2-3; the TRBD2 assignment by TCRdb is unverifiable without DNA. CDR1 and CDR2 from the germline V gene are MGHRA and YSYEKL. The CDR3 totals 19 residues. The CDR3 loop is CASSQVPPRIAGGTDTQYF.

The chain combines TRBV12-3 or TRBV12-4 with TRBJ2-1; with no DNA, the TCRdb D assignment of TRBD2 cannot be verified. The CDR3 is 17 residues long. The CDR3: CASSWTSGGAGFHEQFF.

The chain joins TRBV21-1 to TRBJ2-7; lacking DNA, the TRBD1 call made by TCRdb goes unchecked. TRBV21-1 is an annotated pseudogene. This CDR3 has 16 residues. The chain's CDR3 is CASKQRGTPVPYEQYF.

This chain joins TRBV20-1 and TRBJ2-1; TCRdb returns TRBD2, unconfirmable since there is no DNA. The germline V gene has CDR1 DFQATT and CDR2 SNEGSKA (reference sequence). This CDR3 has 14 residues. This CDR3 is CSASDGGGYNEQFF.

V usage is TRBV18 and J usage is TRBJ2-1; TCRdb's D call of TRBD2 is untestable without DNA. The CDR3 consists of 19 residues. Germline V gives CDR1 KGHSH, CDR2 LQKENI. The CDR3 sequence: CASSPPLSSWGLAGNEQFF.

The chain employs TRBV28 and TRBJ2-7; there is no DNA to check the TCRdb D call of TRBD1. The CDR3 extends over 13 amino acids. Germline V lookup: CDR1 MDHEN, CDR2 SYDVKM. CDR3 loop: CASTHRVSYEQYF.

This sequence joins TRBV20-1 and TRBJ2-7. The CDR3 has 12 amino acids. Germline loops: CDR1 DFQATT, CDR2 SNEGSKA (reference sequence). CDR3 sequence reads: CSARQTEYEQYF.

The chain carries TRBV5-5 and TRBJ2-7; absent DNA, TCRdb's TRBD1 call cannot be checked. Germline lookup yields CDR1 SGHKS and CDR2 YYEKEE (reference sequence). The CDR3 loop spans 16 amino acids. Here the CDR3 reads CASSLPLPGQGDEQYF.

In terms of frequency, this clonotype is medium-sized. V is TRBV27 and J is TRBJ2-7; TCRdb's D call of TRBD1 is untestable without DNA. Germline-derived CDR1 and CDR2 are MNHEY and SMNVEV (reference sequence). This CDR3 has 14 residues. The CDR3 spells CASSLSATGFEQYF.